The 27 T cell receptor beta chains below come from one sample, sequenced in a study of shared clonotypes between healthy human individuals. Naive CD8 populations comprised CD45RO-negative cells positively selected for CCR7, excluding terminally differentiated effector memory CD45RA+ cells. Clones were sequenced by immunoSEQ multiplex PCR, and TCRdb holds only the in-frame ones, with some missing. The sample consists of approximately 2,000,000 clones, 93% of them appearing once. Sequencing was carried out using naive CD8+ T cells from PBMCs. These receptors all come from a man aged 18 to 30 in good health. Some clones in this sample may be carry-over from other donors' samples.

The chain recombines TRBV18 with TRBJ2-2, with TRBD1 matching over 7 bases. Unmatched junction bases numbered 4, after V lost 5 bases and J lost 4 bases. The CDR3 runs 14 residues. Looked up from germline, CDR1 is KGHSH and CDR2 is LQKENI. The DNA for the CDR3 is TGTGCCAGCTCATCTGCAGGGGGCACCGGGGAGCTGTTTTTT. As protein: CASSSAGGTGELFF.

In DNA, the CDR3 is TGTGCCAGCAATTCCGGGACTACGCTTCAAGAGTTCGGGGCCAAAAACATTCAGTACTTC. Protein sequence: CASNSGTTLQEFGAKNIQYF. The V gene is TRBV6-4, the J gene TRBJ2-4; TRBD2 agrees at 7 bases. CDR3 length equals 20 residues. Germline-derived CDR1 and CDR2 are MRHNA and SNTAGT. Trimming removed 7 bases from V and 1 base from J; junction bases left unmatched: 22.

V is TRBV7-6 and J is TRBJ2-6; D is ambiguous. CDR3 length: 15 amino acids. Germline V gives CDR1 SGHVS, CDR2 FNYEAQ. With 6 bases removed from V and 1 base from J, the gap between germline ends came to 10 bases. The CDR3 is CASRPRSSGANVLTF. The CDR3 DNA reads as TGTGCCAGCAGGCCCAGAAGTTCTGGGGCCAACGTCCTGACTTTC.

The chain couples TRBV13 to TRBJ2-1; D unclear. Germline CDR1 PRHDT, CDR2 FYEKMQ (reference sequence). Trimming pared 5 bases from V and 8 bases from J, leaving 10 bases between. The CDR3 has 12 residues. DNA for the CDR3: TGTGCCAGCAGCCTGGGGTGGTATGAGCAGTTCTTC. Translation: CASSLGWYEQFF.

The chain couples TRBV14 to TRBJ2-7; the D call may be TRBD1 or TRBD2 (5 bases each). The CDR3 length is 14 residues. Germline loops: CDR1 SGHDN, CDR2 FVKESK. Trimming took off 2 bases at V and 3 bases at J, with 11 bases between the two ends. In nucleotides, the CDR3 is TGTGCCAGCAGCCAACGAGGGGTGGTCTACGAGCAGTACTTC. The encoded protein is CASSQRGVVYEQYF.

In nucleotides, the CDR3 is TGTGCCAGCAGCGTCAGGGGGCCTGATACGCAGTATTTT. Protein sequence: CASSVRGPDTQYF. The genes are TRBV7-9 and TRBJ2-3; 8 bases agree with TRBD1. The junction had 4 bases not matched to a gene; V was cut back by 5 bases and J by 6 bases. Germline V gene sequence: CDR1 SEHNR, CDR2 FQNEAQ (reference sequence). The CDR3 has 13 residues.

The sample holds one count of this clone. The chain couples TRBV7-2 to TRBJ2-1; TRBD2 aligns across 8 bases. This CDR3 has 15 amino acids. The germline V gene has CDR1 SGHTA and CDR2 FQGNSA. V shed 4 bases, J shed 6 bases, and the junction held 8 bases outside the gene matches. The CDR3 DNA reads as TGTGCCAGCAGCTGGCTCCGGGAGGGCCGCAATGAGCAGTTCTTC. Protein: CASSWLREGRNEQFF.

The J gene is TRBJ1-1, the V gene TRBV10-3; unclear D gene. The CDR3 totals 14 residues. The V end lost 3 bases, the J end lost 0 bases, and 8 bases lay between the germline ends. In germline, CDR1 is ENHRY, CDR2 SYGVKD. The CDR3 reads CAISDLLVNTEAFF. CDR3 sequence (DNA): TGTGCCATCAGTGACCTCTTAGTGAACACTGAAGCTTTCTTT.

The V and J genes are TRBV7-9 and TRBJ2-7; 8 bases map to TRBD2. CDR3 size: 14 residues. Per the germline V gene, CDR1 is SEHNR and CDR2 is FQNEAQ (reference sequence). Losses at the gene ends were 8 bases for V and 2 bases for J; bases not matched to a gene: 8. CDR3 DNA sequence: TGTGCCAGCCGCGGGGGGACGAGGACCTACGAGCAGTACTTC. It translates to CASRGGTRTYEQYF.

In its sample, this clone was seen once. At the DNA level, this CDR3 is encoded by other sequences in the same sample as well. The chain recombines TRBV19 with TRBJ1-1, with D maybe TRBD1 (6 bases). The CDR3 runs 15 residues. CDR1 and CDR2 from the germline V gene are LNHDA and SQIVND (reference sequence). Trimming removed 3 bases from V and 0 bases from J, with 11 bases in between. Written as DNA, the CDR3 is TGTGCCAGTAGTATTACGGACAGCATGAACACTGAAGCTTTCTTT. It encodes CASSITDSMNTEAFF.

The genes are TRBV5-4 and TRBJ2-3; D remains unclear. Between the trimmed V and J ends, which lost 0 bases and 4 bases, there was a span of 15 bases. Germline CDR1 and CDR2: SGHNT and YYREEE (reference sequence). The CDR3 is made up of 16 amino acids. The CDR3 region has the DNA TGTGCCAGCAGCTTGGATGGATTCGGAGACCCAGATACGCAGTATTTT. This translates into CASSLDGFGDPDTQYF.

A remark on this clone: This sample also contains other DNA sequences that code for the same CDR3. CDR3 sequence (DNA): TGTGCCAGCAGTCTCCGGGGCTCCGGCTACGAGCAGTACTTC. Its translation is CASSLRGSGYEQYF. J is TRBJ2-7 and V is TRBV6-1; possibly TRBD1 or TRBD2 for D (5 bases each). Germline V lookup: CDR1 MNHNS, CDR2 SASEGT. Deletions cut 5 bases from V and 3 bases from J, with 14 bases between. CDR3 length equals 14 residues.

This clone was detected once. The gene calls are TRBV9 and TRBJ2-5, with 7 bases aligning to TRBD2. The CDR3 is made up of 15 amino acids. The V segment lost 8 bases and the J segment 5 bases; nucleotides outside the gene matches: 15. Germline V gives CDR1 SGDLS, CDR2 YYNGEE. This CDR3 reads CASQSGAGLMETQYF. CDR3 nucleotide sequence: TGTGCCAGTCAGTCTGGAGCGGGACTTATGGAGACCCAGTACTTC.

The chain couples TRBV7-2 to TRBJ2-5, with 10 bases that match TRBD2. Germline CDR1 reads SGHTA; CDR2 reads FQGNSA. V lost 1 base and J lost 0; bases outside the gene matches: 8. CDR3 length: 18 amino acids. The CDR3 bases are TGTGCCAGCAGCTTAGTTCTGAGCGGGAGGGTAAACCAAGAGACCCAGTACTTC. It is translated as CASSLVLSGRVNQETQYF. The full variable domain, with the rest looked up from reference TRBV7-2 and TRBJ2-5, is GAGVSQSPSNKVTEKGKDVELRCDPISGHTALYWYRQSLGQGLEFLIYFQGNSAPDKSGLPSDRFSAERTGGSVSTLTIQRTQQEDSAVYLCASSLVLSGRVNQETQYFGPGTRLLVL.

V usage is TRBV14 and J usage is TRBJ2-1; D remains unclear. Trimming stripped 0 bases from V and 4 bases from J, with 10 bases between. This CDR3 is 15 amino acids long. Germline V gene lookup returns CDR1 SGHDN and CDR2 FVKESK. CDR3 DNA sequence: TGTGCCAGCAGCCAAGACTTAGCAGTTTACAATGAGCAGTTCTTC. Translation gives CASSQDLAVYNEQFF. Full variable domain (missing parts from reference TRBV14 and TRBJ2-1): EAGVTQFPSHSVIEKGQTVTLRCDPISGHDNLYWYRRVMGKEIKFLLHFVKESKQDESGMPNNRFLAERTGGTYSTLKVQPAELEDSGVYFCASSQDLAVYNEQFFGPGTRLTVL.

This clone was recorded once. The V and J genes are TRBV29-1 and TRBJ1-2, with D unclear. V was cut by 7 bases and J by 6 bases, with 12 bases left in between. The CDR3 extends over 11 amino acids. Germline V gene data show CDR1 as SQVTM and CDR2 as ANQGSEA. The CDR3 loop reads CSGLRGDGYTF. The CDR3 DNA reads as TGCAGCGGCCTGCGCGGGGATGGCTACACCTTC.

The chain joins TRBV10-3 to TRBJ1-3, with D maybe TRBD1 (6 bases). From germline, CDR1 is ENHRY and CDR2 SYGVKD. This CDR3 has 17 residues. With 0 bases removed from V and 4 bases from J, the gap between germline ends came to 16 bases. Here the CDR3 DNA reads TGTGCCATCAGTGAGTCGAAGGGGGTCGTAGGAGGAAACACCATATATTTT. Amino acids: CAISESKGVVGGNTIYF.

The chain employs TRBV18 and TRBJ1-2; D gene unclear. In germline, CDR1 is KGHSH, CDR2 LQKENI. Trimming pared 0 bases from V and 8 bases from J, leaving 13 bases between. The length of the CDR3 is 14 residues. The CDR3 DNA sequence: TGTGCCAGCTCACCACCGGAAAGACCCTCGGGCTACACCTTC. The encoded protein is CASSPPERPSGYTF.

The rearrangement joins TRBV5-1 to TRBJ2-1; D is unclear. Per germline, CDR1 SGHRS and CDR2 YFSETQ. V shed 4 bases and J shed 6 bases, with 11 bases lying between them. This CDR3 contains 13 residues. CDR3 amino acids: CASSGRPLNEQFF. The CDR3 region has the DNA TGCGCCAGCAGCGGTCGACCGCTCAATGAGCAGTTCTTC.

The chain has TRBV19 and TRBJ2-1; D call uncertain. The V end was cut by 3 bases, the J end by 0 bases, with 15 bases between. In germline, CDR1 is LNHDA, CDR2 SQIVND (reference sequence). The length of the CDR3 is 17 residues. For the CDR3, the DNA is TGTGCCAGTAGTATTAATGCCGGGTCAAGCTCCTACAATGAGCAGTTCTTC. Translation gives CASSINAGSSSYNEQFF.

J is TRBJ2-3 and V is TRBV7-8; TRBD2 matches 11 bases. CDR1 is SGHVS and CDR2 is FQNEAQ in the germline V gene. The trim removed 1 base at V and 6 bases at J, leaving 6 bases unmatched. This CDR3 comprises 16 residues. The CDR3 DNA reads TGTGCCAGCAGCTTAGTGAAGGGACTAGCGGCTGATACGCAGTATTTT. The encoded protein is CASSLVKGLAADTQYF.

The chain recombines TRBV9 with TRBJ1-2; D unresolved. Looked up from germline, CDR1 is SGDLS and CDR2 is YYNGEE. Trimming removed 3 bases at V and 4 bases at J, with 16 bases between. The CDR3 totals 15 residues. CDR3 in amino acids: CASSGPGGRTYGYTF. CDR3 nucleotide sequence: TGTGCCAGCAGCGGGCCGGGTGGGCGTACCTATGGCTACACCTTC.

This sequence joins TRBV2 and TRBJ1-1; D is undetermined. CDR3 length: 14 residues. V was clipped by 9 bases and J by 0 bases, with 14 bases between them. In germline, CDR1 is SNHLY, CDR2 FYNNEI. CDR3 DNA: TGTGCCAGTGTACCCCTCCCCATGAACACTGAAGCTTTCTTT. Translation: CASVPLPMNTEAFF.

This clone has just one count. CDR3 sequence: CASSLRLGQGKAEAFF. The CDR3 region has the DNA TGTGCCAGCAGTTTAAGATTGGGGCAGGGCAAGGCTGAAGCTTTCTTT. The J gene is TRBJ1-1, the V gene TRBV28; perhaps TRBD1 as D (5 bases). V was pared by 2 bases and J by 6 bases, with 19 bases between. The CDR3 loop spans 16 amino acids. In germline, CDR1 is MDHEN, CDR2 SYDVKM.

CDR3 protein: CASRGFYGYTF. The CDR3 DNA sequence: TGTGCCAGCCGGGGATTCTATGGCTACACCTTC. The chain is built from TRBV27 and TRBJ1-2, with D hard to call. This CDR3 has 11 residues. The germline V gene has CDR1 MNHEY and CDR2 SMNVEV (reference sequence). The V and J ends lost 8 bases and 4 bases respectively, with 8 bases between them.

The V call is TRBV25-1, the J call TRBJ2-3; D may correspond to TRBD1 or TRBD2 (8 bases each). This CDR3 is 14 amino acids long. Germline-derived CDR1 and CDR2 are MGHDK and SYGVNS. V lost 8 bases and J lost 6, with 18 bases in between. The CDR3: CASRREDREDTQYF. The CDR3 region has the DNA TGTGCCAGCCGGCGGGAGGACAGGGAGGATACGCAGTATTTT.

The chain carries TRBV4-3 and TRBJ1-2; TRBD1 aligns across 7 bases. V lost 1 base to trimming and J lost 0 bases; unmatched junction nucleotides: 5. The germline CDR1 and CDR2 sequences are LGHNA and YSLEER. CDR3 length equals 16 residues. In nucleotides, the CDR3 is TGCGCCAGCAGCCAAGGTACAGGGGCTTCTAACTATGGCTACACCTTC. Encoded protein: CASSQGTGASNYGYTF.